The next 19 T cell receptor beta chains were all read from a single sample in a study of blood T cell repertoires in COVID-19. Data came from immunoSEQ multiplex PCR; TCRdb stores just in-frame clones and leaves some out. The table lists 250,000 or so clones, around nine tenths of them singletons. Material: PBMCs or T cells enriched from blood (not recorded which). All receptors come from a woman aged 18-29 years who had recovered from COVID-19.

CDR3 bases: TGCGCCAGCAGCCCACTCACTACGGGACTGACCTACGAGCAGTACTTC. Amino acids: CASSPLTTGLTYEQYF. The V call is TRBV4-1, the J call TRBJ2-7; D is perhaps TRBD2 (6 bases). The CDR3 loop spans 16 amino acids. V was cut by 4 bases and J by 2 bases, with 18 bases left in between. CDR1 and CDR2 from the germline V gene are MGHRA and YSYEKL.

The chain recombines TRBV4-1 with TRBJ1-5; D gene ambiguous. Trimming left V 1 base short and J 9 bases short, with 31 bases between. The CDR3 spans 20 residues. Germline values: CDR1 MGHRA, CDR2 YSYEKL. Here the CDR3 DNA reads TGCGCCAGCAGCCAAGTATTTGGTCCCGGGCCAAAGGAGGGTTTAGGGCCCCAGCATTTT. Its protein is CASSQVFGPGPKEGLGPQHF.

The chain is built from TRBV7-9 and TRBJ2-5, with TRBD2 as a possible D gene (7 bases). The V gene's germline CDR1 is SEHNR and CDR2 FQNEAQ (reference sequence). V lost 6 bases and J lost 4, with 18 bases in between. The CDR3 sequence is 15 residues long. CDR3 amino acids: CASSGLGGPAETQYF. The CDR3 DNA reads TGTGCCAGCAGTGGCTTGGGGGGGCCTGCAGAGACCCAGTACTTC.

V is TRBV2 and J is TRBJ1-4; D may be TRBD1 (6 bases). V was trimmed by 3 bases and J by 0 bases, leaving 11 bases between them. This CDR3 is 16 amino acids long. The germline V gene encodes CDR1 SNHLY and CDR2 FYNNEI. CDR3 bases: TGTGCCAGCAGTGACCCAGGGGATGCAACTAATGAAAAACTGTTTTTT. Amino acids: CASSDPGDATNEKLFF.

As concerns this clone: The junction does not match germline at one end; this may be a read error. This chain joins TRBV15 and TRBJ2-5; 9 bases are a match to TRBD1. The CDR3 loop spans 14 amino acids. Germline CDR1 is LNHNV and CDR2 is YYDKDF (reference sequence). The CDR3: CATSRERFVGQGDF. For the CDR3, the DNA is TGTGCCACCAGCAGAGAAAGATTCGTGGGACAGGGAGACTTC.

The V and J genes are TRBV7-2 and TRBJ2-5, with TRBD2 matching over 11 bases. The germline V gene encodes CDR1 SGHTA and CDR2 FQGNSA. The trim removed 5 bases at V and 1 base at J, leaving 6 bases unmatched. This CDR3 has 16 amino acids. The CDR3 spells CASSILAGGPQETQYF. The CDR3 DNA sequence: TGTGCCAGCAGCATATTAGCGGGAGGGCCCCAAGAGACCCAGTACTTC.

The chain recombines TRBV30 with TRBJ1-4; D is undetermined. Deletions cut 2 bases from V and 0 bases from J, with 16 bases between. CDR3 length: 17 residues. CDR1 and CDR2 from the germline V gene are GTSNPN and SVGIG (reference sequence). CDR3 region: CAWSTGASLATNEKLFF. Written as DNA, the CDR3 is TGTGCCTGGAGTACCGGAGCCAGTCTTGCAACTAATGAAAAACTGTTTTTT.

The rearrangement links TRBV5-4 to TRBJ1-6; D unclear. V was pared by 0 bases and J by 7 bases, with 2 bases between. There are 12 residues in the CDR3. Germline assignment: CDR1 SGHNT and CDR2 YYREEE (reference sequence). The CDR3 sequence is CASSLANSPLHF. The CDR3 coding sequence is TGTGCCAGCAGCTTGGCGAATTCACCCCTCCACTTT. Full variable domain (rest looked up from reference TRBV5-4 and TRBJ1-6): ETGVTQSPTHLIKTRGQQVTLRCSSQSGHNTVSWYQQALGQGPQFIFQYYREEENGRGNFPPRFSGLQFPNYSSELNVNALELDDSALYLCASSLANSPLHFGNGTRLTVT.

The rearrangement links TRBV9 to TRBJ2-3; no definite D call. From germline, CDR1 is SGDLS and CDR2 YYNGEE. The V gene lost 3 bases and the J gene lost 1 base, with 9 bases spanning the gap. The CDR3 loop spans 14 amino acids. The DNA for the CDR3 is TGTGCCAGCAGCGCCCTCCGGGGCACAGATACGCAGTATTTT. Protein product: CASSALRGTDTQYF. The full variable domain, rest sourced from reference TRBV9 and TRBJ2-3, is DSGVTQTPKHLITATGQRVTLRCSPRSGDLSVYWYQQSLDQGLQFLIQYYNGEERAKGNILERFSAQQFPDLHSELNLSSLELGDSALYFCASSALRGTDTQYFGPGTRLTVL.

The CDR3, as DNA: TGTGCCAGCAGCTTATCCGCGACTAGCTCCGTCTACGAGCAGTACTTC. Protein sequence: CASSLSATSSVYEQYF. The V call is TRBV7-3, the J call TRBJ2-7; TRBD2 matches at 7 bases. This CDR3 is built from 16 residues. V was pared by 2 bases and J by 3 bases, with 10 bases of the junction left unmatched. The germline gives CDR1 SGHTA, CDR2 FQGTGA.

The V call is TRBV11-2, the J call TRBJ1-2, with a weak D call TRBD1 (5 bases). Germline CDR1 SGHAT, CDR2 FQNNGV. V lost 1 base, J lost 7 bases, and 13 bases lay in between. CDR3 length: 14 residues. Here the CDR3 reads CASSLGRQGAGYTF. CDR3 DNA sequence: TGTGCCAGCAGCTTAGGAAGGCAGGGCGCTGGCTACACCTTC.

The gene calls are TRBV7-8 and TRBJ2-1; D may be TRBD1 (6 bases). This CDR3 spans 16 amino acids. V lost 2 bases to trimming and J lost 6 bases, with 17 bases between them. CDR1 and CDR2 (germline): SGHVS, FQNEAQ. The CDR3 region is CASSLRLGASGNEQFF. The CDR3 region has the DNA TGTGCCAGCAGCTTAAGGCTGGGGGCAAGCGGCAATGAGCAGTTCTTC.

V is TRBV14 and J is TRBJ2-5; tentatively, D is TRBD2 (5 bases). The germline V and J ends were trimmed by 1 base and 0 bases, with 21 bases remaining between them. This CDR3 contains 19 residues. The germline gives CDR1 SGHDN, CDR2 FVKESK. The CDR3 nucleotides are TGTGCCAGCAGCCAAGTACTAAAAACGGGGATAGGGTACCAAGAGACCCAGTACTTC. Its translation: CASSQVLKTGIGYQETQYF.

The gene calls are TRBV28 and TRBJ2-1; 8 nucleotides align to TRBD2. The CDR3 runs 14 residues. CDR1 and CDR2 from the germline V gene are MDHEN and SYDVKM. V trimming: 6 bases; J trimming: 4 bases; junction bases outside the gene matches: 5. This CDR3 reads CASSGSSGYNEQFF. The CDR3 bases are TGTGCCAGCAGCGGGTCTAGCGGGTACAATGAGCAGTTCTTC.

V is TRBV6-2 or TRBV6-3 and J is TRBJ1-6, with 7 bases matching TRBD1. The V segment lost 5 bases and the J segment 6 bases; nucleotides outside the gene matches: 7. Germline CDR1 and CDR2: MNHEY and SVGEGT. CDR3 length equals 15 residues. CDR3 in amino acids: CASSASGTANSPLHF. CDR3 nucleotides: TGTGCCAGCAGTGCGTCCGGGACAGCTAATTCACCCCTCCACTTT.

This clone has just a few counts. The chain joins TRBV27 to TRBJ2-7; tentatively, D is TRBD2 (6 bases). CDR1 is MNHEY, CDR2 SMNVEV, per germline (reference sequence). The germline V and J ends were trimmed by 3 bases and 0 bases, with 9 bases remaining between them. The CDR3 totals 14 residues. The CDR3 here is CASSFSGSSYEQYF. The DNA for the CDR3 is TGTGCCAGCAGTTTTTCCGGGAGCTCCTACGAGCAGTACTTC.

V usage is TRBV6-2 or TRBV6-3 and J usage is TRBJ1-2; D is ambiguous. From germline, CDR1 is MNHEY and CDR2 SVGEGT. V was cut by 0 bases and J by 8 bases, with 13 bases left in between. The CDR3 is made up of 14 amino acids. The CDR3 bases are TGTGCCAGCAGTTACTCGAAAGACGGACTCGGCTACACCTTC. Translation gives CASSYSKDGLGYTF.

The chain combines TRBV5-8 with TRBJ2-3, with 7 bases matching TRBD2. From germline, CDR1 is SGHTS and CDR2 YDEGEE. Trimming at V came to 3 bases and at J to 2 bases, leaving 6 bases not matched to a gene. The CDR3 covers 15 residues. In DNA, the CDR3 is TGTGCCAGCAGCTCCCTAGCGGATCCCACAGATACGCAGTATTTT. This encodes CASSSLADPTDTQYF.

The chain recombines TRBV19 with TRBJ2-7; perhaps TRBD1 as D (5 bases). The CDR3 has 13 residues. Trimming pared 5 bases from V and 5 bases from J, leaving 13 bases between. The germline V gene has CDR1 LNHDA and CDR2 SQIVND (reference sequence). CDR3 loop: CASSDRLRDEQYF. CDR3 nucleotides: TGTGCCAGTAGTGACAGATTACGTGACGAGCAGTACTTC.